A single sample is the source of the 27 T cell receptor beta chains below, sequenced in a study of blood T cell repertoires in COVID-19 (TCRdb year 2020). Library prep was done by the immunoSEQ multiplex PCR assay. The table was pulled from immuneACCESS by TCRdb, which kept in-frame rearrangements only. Such tables lose some clones; where checked, under half of the loss comes from unresolved V genes, and the rest has no known cause. Counted in this sample were around 220,000 clones; approximately 78% of them appeared once. In total, the top ten clones hold approximately 7.6% of the sample. Sequenced material: peripheral blood. These receptors came from an elderly woman with COVID-19, enrolled during active disease.

The chain's CDR3 is CASSPSQVNEQFF. CDR3 DNA: TGTGCCAGCAGCCCCTCGCAGGTAAATGAGCAGTTCTTC. The chain is built from TRBV28 and TRBJ2-1, with unresolved D. From germline, CDR1 is MDHEN and CDR2 SYDVKM. Trimming left V 6 bases short and J 7 bases short, with 13 bases between. This CDR3 is built from 13 residues. Based on the CDR3 plus reference TRBV28 and TRBJ2-1, the full variable domain is DVKVTQSSRYLVKRTGEKVFLECVQDMDHENMFWYRQDPGLGLRLIYFSYDVKMKEKGDIPEGYSVSREKKERFSLILESASTNQTSMYLCASSPSQVNEQFFGPGTRLTVL.

Only a few counts were recorded for this clone. This rearrangement joins TRBV11-1 to TRBJ2-7; 12 bases line up with TRBD2. V lost 1 base to trimming and J lost 12 bases; unmatched junction nucleotides: 10. The germline CDR1 and CDR2 sequences are SGHAT and FQDESV (reference sequence). The length of the CDR3 is 15 residues. CDR3 protein: CASSLELRLAGDRYF. In DNA form, the CDR3 reads TGTGCCAGCAGCTTAGAACTACGACTAGCGGGAGACCGGTACTTC.

The chain uses TRBV19 and TRBJ2-5; 8 nucleotides agree with TRBD2. Germline loops: CDR1 LNHDA, CDR2 SQIVND (reference sequence). The CDR3 length is 16 residues. Trimming cost V 1 base and J 2 bases; bases outside gene matches: 6. Here the CDR3 DNA reads TGTGCCAGTAGTATAGGAGCCCTAGCGGGTCAAGAGACCCAGTACTTC. This sequence encodes CASSIGALAGQETQYF.

This sequence joins TRBV3-1 (or the pseudogene TRBV3-2) and TRBJ1-5; D uncertain. The V gene's germline CDR1 is LGHDT and CDR2 YNNKEL (reference sequence). V gave up 5 bases and J gave up 9 bases, with 14 bases separating them. This CDR3 has 13 residues. The CDR3 spells CASSAGRLAPQHF. The DNA of the CDR3 is TGTGCCAGCAGCGCCGGCCGACTGGCGCCCCAGCATTTT.

V gene TRBV18 combines with J gene TRBJ2-7, with 8 bases that match TRBD2. The CDR3 loop spans 14 amino acids. Germline values: CDR1 KGHSH, CDR2 LQKENI. V lost 3 bases and J lost 3; bases outside the gene matches: 4. DNA of the CDR3: TGTGCCAGCTCACCCGGGACTAGAGGCTACGAGCAGTACTTC. Protein sequence: CASSPGTRGYEQYF.

This chain links TRBV5-6 with TRBJ1-5, with TRBD1 matching 8 bases. Germline lookup yields CDR1 SGHDT and CDR2 YYEEEE. This CDR3 region has 14 residues. V lost 3 bases to trimming and J lost 7 bases; unmatched junction nucleotides: 6. DNA of the CDR3: TGTGCCAGCAGCTCGGACAGGGTGGACCAGCCCCAGCATTTT. Amino acid sequence: CASSSDRVDQPQHF. Supplemented by reference TRBV5-6 and TRBJ1-5, the full variable domain reads DAGVTQSPTHLIKTRGQQVTLRCSPKSGHDTVSWYQQALGQGPQFIFQYYEEEERQRGNFPDRFSGHQFPNYSSELNVNALLLGDSALYLCASSSDRVDQPQHFGDGTRLSIL.

The rearrangement joins TRBV13 to TRBJ1-1; D is unresolved. V lost 8 bases, J lost 1 base, and 23 bases lay in between. The CDR3 spans 17 residues. Germline-derived CDR1 and CDR2 are PRHDT and FYEKMQ (reference sequence). CDR3 residues: CASRMGVVLPRNTEAFF. DNA for the CDR3: TGTGCCAGCCGGATGGGTGTGGTCTTACCTAGGAACACTGAAGCTTTCTTT.

Comments on this clone: In the same sample, other DNA sequences code for this CDR3. J is TRBJ2-7 and V is TRBV29-1; the match to TRBD1 covers 9 bases. The germline CDR1 and CDR2 sequences are SQVTM and ANQGSEA. J lost 3 bases, V lost 7 bases, and 4 bases had no gene match. This CDR3 region has 12 residues. CDR3 sequence: CSAGTGIYEQYF. In DNA, the CDR3 is TGCAGCGCCGGGACAGGGATCTACGAGCAGTACTTC.

The chain is built from TRBV5-1 and TRBJ2-3; D is unresolved. Germline loops: CDR1 SGHRS, CDR2 YFSETQ. This CDR3 has 15 residues. The ends were cut back, 0 bases at V and 1 base at J, with 9 bases in the middle. CDR3 amino acids: CASSLGVSGTDTQYF. The CDR3 DNA reads TGCGCCAGCAGCTTGGGCGTCAGCGGCACAGATACGCAGTATTTT.

The rearrangement links TRBV5-6 to TRBJ1-1; D might be TRBD1 (6 bases). The germline V and J ends were trimmed by 4 bases and 5 bases, with 21 bases remaining between them. The CDR3 loop spans 16 amino acids. The germline gives CDR1 SGHDT, CDR2 YYEEEE. CDR3 DNA sequence: TGTGCCAGCAGCCTTAGAACCACAGGGCCTGAGACTGAAGCTTTCTTT. This codes for CASSLRTTGPETEAFF.

This chain joins TRBV14 and TRBJ2-3, with TRBD1 identical over 8 bases. The germline V gene has CDR1 SGHDN and CDR2 FVKESK. Losses at the gene ends were 0 bases for V and 6 bases for J; bases not matched to a gene: 11. The CDR3 consists of 17 residues. The CDR3 protein is CASSQEPRTGPRDTQYF. DNA of the CDR3: TGTGCCAGCAGCCAAGAACCTCGGACAGGGCCGCGGGATACGCAGTATTTT.

The rearrangement uses TRBV30 and TRBJ2-7; the D is unclear. V was shortened by 1 base and J by 3 bases, with 13 bases between the two germline ends. The germline CDR1 and CDR2 sequences are GTSNPN and SVGIG (reference sequence). The CDR3 is 14 amino acids. The CDR3 DNA sequence: TGTGCCTGGAGTGGTCGAGGCCTCAGCTACGAGCAGTACTTC. It is translated as CAWSGRGLSYEQYF.

The gene calls are TRBV6-5 and TRBJ1-1; D may be TRBD1 (5 bases). From germline, CDR1 is MNHEY and CDR2 SVGAGI. The CDR3 totals 15 residues. Trimming pared 7 bases from V and 0 bases from J, leaving 15 bases between. The CDR3 DNA follows: TGTGCCAGCAAATCAGCAGGGTTAGTGAACACTGAAGCTTTCTTT. Its translation: CASKSAGLVNTEAFF.

J is TRBJ2-2 and V is TRBV15, with 8 bases that match TRBD2. This CDR3 comprises 15 residues. The V and J ends lost 8 bases and 2 bases, in that order; junction bases with no gene match: 7. Per germline, CDR1 LNHNV and CDR2 YYDKDF (reference sequence). The DNA for the CDR3 is TGTGCCACCGCCGCGGGACTAGGAAACACCGGGGAGCTGTTTTTT. Its translation is CATAAGLGNTGELFF.

The chain links TRBV3-1 (or the pseudogene TRBV3-2) to TRBJ1-1, with TRBD1 identical over 7 bases. Germline CDR1 and CDR2: LGHDT and YNNKEL (reference sequence). V was pared by 8 bases and J by 9 bases, with 3 bases of the junction left unmatched. This CDR3 contains 10 residues. The CDR3 region has the DNA TGTGCCAGCGGGGACAGTCAAGCTTTCTTT. Its protein is CASGDSQAFF.

The chain carries TRBV28 and TRBJ1-1, with D unresolved. This CDR3 contains 12 residues. V was cut by 2 bases and J by 11 bases, with 12 bases left in between. From germline, CDR1 is MDHEN and CDR2 SYDVKM. The CDR3 region is CASSLQNARAFF. CDR3 DNA: TGTGCCAGCAGTTTACAGAACGCGCGGGCTTTCTTT.

The chain combines TRBV30 with TRBJ1-2, with D tentatively TRBD1 (5 bases). The CDR3 is 13 residues long. Germline loops: CDR1 GTSNPN, CDR2 SVGIG (reference sequence). The V and J ends lost 3 bases and 6 bases respectively, with 14 bases between them. CDR3 loop: CAWRPNSRDGYTF. The CDR3, as DNA: TGTGCCTGGAGGCCCAACTCCAGGGATGGCTACACCTTC.

This clone has a handful of counts. The V gene is TRBV7-9, the J gene TRBJ2-5, with D maybe TRBD2 (6 bases). V was clipped by 5 bases and J by 7 bases, with 11 bases between them. CDR3 length equals 12 residues. Germline-derived CDR1 and CDR2 are SEHNR and FQNEAQ (reference sequence). The CDR3 bases are TGTGCCAGCAGCCGGGAGAAGGGGACCCAGTACTTC. It is translated as CASSREKGTQYF.

V gene TRBV24-1 combines with J gene TRBJ2-1; 11 nucleotides match TRBD2. CDR1 KGHDR and CDR2 SFDVKD come from the germline V gene. The CDR3 sequence is 17 residues long. J gave up 4 bases and V 1 base, and 5 bases lay outside the gene matches. CDR3 residues: CATSDFLTSGRYNEQFF. For the CDR3, the DNA is TGTGCCACCAGTGATTTCTTAACTAGCGGGAGATACAATGAGCAGTTCTTC.

The J gene is TRBJ2-7, the V gene TRBV28; D might be TRBD2 (6 bases). The V and J ends lost 7 bases and 2 bases respectively, with 9 bases between them. Per the germline V gene, CDR1 is MDHEN and CDR2 is SYDVKM. The CDR3 extends over 12 amino acids. CDR3 nucleotides: TGTGCCAGCAAGGAGGGGACCTACGAGCAGTACTTC. As protein: CASKEGTYEQYF.

The rearrangement joins TRBV6-5 to TRBJ2-5; D perhaps matches TRBD1 (5 bases). The V end lost 6 bases, the J end lost 2 bases, and 13 bases lay between the germline ends. Germline CDR1 MNHEY, CDR2 SVGAGI. This CDR3 contains 14 residues. As DNA, the CDR3 is TGTGCCAGCAGAACCAGGGTCCGACAAGAGACCCAGTACTTC. Translating it yields CASRTRVRQETQYF.

The CDR3 spells CASSTVLRQETQYF. The DNA of the CDR3 is TGTGCCAGCAGTACTGTTCTCCGCCAAGAGACCCAGTACTTC. This sequence joins TRBV28 and TRBJ2-5; D is undetermined. The CDR3 is 14 residues long. Germline V CDR1 and CDR2: MDHEN, SYDVKM. Trimming removed 5 bases at V and 1 base at J, with 11 bases between.

The V gene is TRBV5-6, the J gene TRBJ1-2; 7 bases map to TRBD1. Germline V lookup: CDR1 SGHDT, CDR2 YYEEEE. V trimming: 3 bases; J trimming: 4 bases; junction bases outside the gene matches: 3. The CDR3 loop spans 13 amino acids. CDR3 nucleotides: TGTGCCAGCAGCTCCGACAGGGTCTATGGCTACACCTTC. It translates to CASSSDRVYGYTF.

The genes are TRBV5-1 and TRBJ1-5; D gene ambiguous. This CDR3 spans 15 amino acids. V was cut by 0 bases and J by 0 bases, with 7 bases left in between. CDR1 SGHRS and CDR2 YFSETQ come from the germline V gene. CDR3 sequence (DNA): TGCGCCAGCAGCTTGGGGCCTTATAGCAATCAGCCCCAGCATTTT. It specifies CASSLGPYSNQPQHF. The whole variable domain, remainder taken from reference TRBV5-1 and TRBJ1-5, is KAGVTQTPRYLIKTRGQQVTLSCSPISGHRSVSWYQQTPGQGLQFLFEYFSETQRNKGNFPGRFSGRQFSNSRSEMNVSTLELGDSALYLCASSLGPYSNQPQHFGDGTRLSIL.

V and J are TRBV7-2 and TRBJ1-5; D remains ambiguous. Trimming left V 5 bases short and J 4 bases short, with 15 bases between. From germline, CDR1 is SGHTA and CDR2 FQGNSA. The CDR3 totals 15 residues. CDR3 bases: TGTGCCAGCAGCCCGGACGGGGTCTGGAATCAGCCCCAGCATTTT. Protein sequence: CASSPDGVWNQPQHF.

The CDR3 sequence is CASSLTGSHEQYF. The CDR3 nucleotides are TGCGCCAGCAGCTTGACAGGTTCCCACGAGCAGTACTTC. This rearrangement joins TRBV5-1 to TRBJ2-7, with D perhaps TRBD1 (5 bases). From germline, CDR1 is SGHRS and CDR2 YFSETQ. This CDR3 has 13 amino acids. The V end lost 1 base, the J end lost 5 bases, and 10 bases lay between the germline ends.

The chain carries TRBV7-2 and TRBJ1-3; D uncertain. CDR3 length: 16 amino acids. V was pared by 1 base and J by 0 bases, with 10 bases between. Per the germline V gene, CDR1 is SGHTA and CDR2 is FQGNSA. The CDR3 sequence is CASSLGRVDSGNTIYF. The DNA for the CDR3 is TGTGCCAGCAGCTTAGGACGGGTTGACTCTGGAAACACCATATATTTT.